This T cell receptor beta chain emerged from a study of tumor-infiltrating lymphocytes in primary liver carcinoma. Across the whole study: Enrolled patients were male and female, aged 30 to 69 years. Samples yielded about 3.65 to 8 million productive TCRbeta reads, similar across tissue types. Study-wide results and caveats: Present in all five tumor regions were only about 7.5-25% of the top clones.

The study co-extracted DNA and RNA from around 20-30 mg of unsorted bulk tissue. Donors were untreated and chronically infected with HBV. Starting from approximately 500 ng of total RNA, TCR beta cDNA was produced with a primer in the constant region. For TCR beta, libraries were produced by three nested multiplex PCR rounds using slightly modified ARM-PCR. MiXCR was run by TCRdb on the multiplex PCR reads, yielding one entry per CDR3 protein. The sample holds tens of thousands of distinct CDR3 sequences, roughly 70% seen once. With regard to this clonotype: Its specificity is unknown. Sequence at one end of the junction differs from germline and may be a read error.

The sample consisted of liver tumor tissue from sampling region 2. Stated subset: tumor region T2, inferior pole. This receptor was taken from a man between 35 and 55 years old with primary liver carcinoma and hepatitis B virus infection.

The CDR3: CASNQGLVVDEAFF. CDR3 coding DNA: TGCGCCAGCAACCAAGGCCTAGTGGTGGATGAAGCTTTCTTT. The V call is TRBV4-1, the J call TRBJ1-1; D is ambiguous. Germline V gene data show CDR1 as MGHRA and CDR2 as YSYEKL. This CDR3 is built from 14 residues.